Sequencing of this T cell receptor beta chain was carried out in a study of cytomegalovirus exposure and HLA in healthy donors. Study outcomes and limitations: The study recorded 164 TCR beta chains that were cytomegalovirus-associated. Segments of the TCR beta V type were, in most cases, productive about 87% or about 30% of the time in an earlier analysis. One variant, a missense change in DCLRE1C, was linked in a later analysis to TCR beta V- and J-gene trimming.

In the case of this clone: Its antigen is still unknown.

Primers: 60 Vbeta forward and 13 Jbeta reverse. Sequencing used immunoSEQ multiplex PCR; TCRdb keeps in-frame clones, though not all of them. This sample carries around 58,000 clones, roughly 77% of them seen once, and the ten largest clones take about 2.3%. The sequence was obtained from a female donor in good health and CMV-seronegative. Sequenced material: PBMCs.

The CDR3 coding sequence is TGTGCCAGCAGCATCCCCGGGACAAGTGACGAGCAGTACTTC. Translation: CASSIPGTSDEQYF. The chain recombines TRBV14 with TRBJ2-7; maybe TRBD1 (6 bases). Deletions cut 5 bases from V and 5 bases from J, with 16 bases between. The CDR3 has 14 residues. Germline loops: CDR1 SGHDN, CDR2 FVKESK.